The 30 T cell receptor beta chains below all came from one sample that was sequenced in a study of blood T cell repertoires in COVID-19. Clones were sequenced by immunoSEQ multiplex PCR, and TCRdb holds only the in-frame ones, with some missing. The sample shows some 120,000 clones, around 89% of them seen only once. The sequenced sample consisted of peripheral blood. The source is a man aged 45 to 65 with acute or convalescent COVID-19.

The V call is TRBV18, the J call TRBJ2-5, with 7 bases fitting TRBD1. CDR3 length equals 14 residues. V lost 4 bases, J lost 5 bases, and 7 bases stayed unmatched. The germline CDR1 and CDR2 sequences are KGHSH and LQKENI. The chain's CDR3 is CASSLRTGQETQYF. In DNA, the CDR3 is TGTGCCAGCTCACTGAGGACAGGTCAGGAGACCCAGTACTTC.

This clone was detected only once. This rearrangement joins TRBV7-9 to TRBJ2-5, with 7 bases that match TRBD1. The germline CDR1 and CDR2 sequences are SEHNR and FQNEAQ (reference sequence). Trimming removed 2 bases from V and 5 bases from J; junction bases left unmatched: 5. This CDR3 region has 14 residues. The CDR3 spells CASSLRGGRETQYF. The CDR3 DNA is TGTGCCAGCAGCTTACGAGGGGGCAGGGAGACCCAGTACTTC.

Here the CDR3 DNA reads TGTGCCAGTAGTATTGTACAAGTTAGCAATCAGCCCCAGCATTTT. Amino acid sequence: CASSIVQVSNQPQHF. The rearrangement joins TRBV19 to TRBJ1-5; D uncertain. V lost 3 bases, J lost 0 bases, and 9 bases lay in between. The CDR3 loop spans 15 amino acids. The germline gives CDR1 LNHDA, CDR2 SQIVND (reference sequence).

The chain links TRBV19 to TRBJ1-1, with 9 bases fitting TRBD1. Trimming took 5 bases from V and 5 from J; bases not matched to a gene: 9. The V gene's germline CDR1 is LNHDA and CDR2 SQIVND (reference sequence). This CDR3 spans 15 amino acids. CDR3 loop: CASSPDRDRVTEAFF. DNA for the CDR3: TGTGCCAGTAGTCCTGACCGGGACAGGGTTACTGAAGCTTTCTTT.

This chain uses TRBV24-1 with TRBJ2-2; D ambiguous. Trimming removed 5 bases from V and 5 bases from J, with 8 bases in between. Germline V lookup: CDR1 KGHDR, CDR2 SFDVKD. This CDR3 is 13 amino acids long. CDR3 protein: CATSAGGTGELFF. CDR3 sequence (DNA): TGTGCCACCAGTGCAGGTGGGACCGGGGAGCTGTTTTTT.

CDR3 loop: CASSLDSSQETQYF. The CDR3 DNA sequence: TGTGCCAGCAGCCTAGACAGTTCCCAAGAGACCCAGTACTTC. This chain uses TRBV7-6 with TRBJ2-5, with D perhaps TRBD1 (5 bases). This CDR3 has 14 amino acids. V lost 5 bases to trimming and J lost 1 base, with 11 bases between them. Germline CDR1 reads SGHVS; CDR2 reads FNYEAQ.

The chain employs TRBV7-9 and TRBJ1-1; possibly TRBD1 for D (5 bases). Trimming stripped 6 bases from V and 3 bases from J, with 14 bases between. Per germline, CDR1 SEHNR and CDR2 FQNEAQ (reference sequence). The CDR3 runs 14 residues. CDR3 in amino acids: CASSPTGGYTEAFF. The DNA for the CDR3 is TGTGCCAGCAGTCCAACGGGGGGTTACACTGAAGCTTTCTTT.

J is TRBJ2-3 and V is TRBV14; possible D gene TRBD1, 6 bases. The CDR3 is 15 amino acids. The germline CDR1 and CDR2 sequences are SGHDN and FVKESK. V was shortened by 2 bases and J by 5 bases, with 14 bases between the two germline ends. CDR3 nucleotide sequence: TGTGCCAGCAGCCAATGGTTGACAGGAAAAGATACGCAGTATTTT. Its translation: CASSQWLTGKDTQYF.

J is TRBJ2-1 and V is TRBV15; possible D gene TRBD1, 7 bases. This CDR3 is built from 16 residues. Trimming stripped 1 base from V and 0 bases from J, with 10 bases between. Germline-derived CDR1 and CDR2 are LNHNV and YYDKDF (reference sequence). CDR3 DNA sequence: TGTGCCACCAGCAGAGGGGGGGACAGCTCCTACAATGAGCAGTTCTTC. Its translation is CATSRGGDSSYNEQFF.

The CDR3 is CASSPGDYGYTF. CDR3 DNA sequence: TGTGCCAGCAGCCCCGGGGACTATGGCTACACCTTC. This sequence joins TRBV11-2 and TRBJ1-2, with unresolved D. The CDR3 has 12 amino acids. Trimming left V 5 bases short and J 3 bases short, with 7 bases between. CDR1 is SGHAT, CDR2 FQNNGV, per germline.

This chain joins TRBV4-3 and TRBJ2-3; tentative D call: TRBD1 (5 bases). Trimming took 4 bases from V and 2 from J, leaving 10 bases between them. This CDR3 comprises 14 residues. Germline V gene sequence: CDR1 LGHNA, CDR2 YSLEER. The CDR3 sequence: CASSPGRATDTQYF. DNA of the CDR3: TGCGCCAGCAGCCCCGGCAGGGCCACAGATACGCAGTATTTT.

V and J are TRBV2 and TRBJ1-2; D call uncertain. The V end was cut by 6 bases, the J end by 8 bases, with 16 bases between. Germline CDR1 and CDR2: SNHLY and FYNNEI. The CDR3 covers 13 residues. DNA of the CDR3: TGTGCCAGCAGCGTTGAGGAGTTTCGAGGCTACACCTTC. This translates into CASSVEEFRGYTF.

This rearrangement joins TRBV2 to TRBJ2-2; 8 bases are a match to TRBD2. Unmatched junction bases numbered 5, after V lost 9 bases and J lost 5 bases. The CDR3 spans 13 residues. Germline V gene lookup returns CDR1 SNHLY and CDR2 FYNNEI. Here the CDR3 reads CARSGLGTGELFF. The CDR3 nucleotides read TGTGCCAGGTCGGGACTAGGGACCGGGGAGCTGTTTTTT. Together with reference TRBV2 and TRBJ2-2, the CDR3 gives the full variable domain: EPEVTQTPSHQVTQMGQEVILRCVPISNHLYFYWYRQILGQKVEFLVSFYNNEISEKSEIFDDQFSVERPDGSNFTLKIRSTKLEDSAMYFCARSGLGTGELFFGEGSRLTVL.

J is TRBJ2-7 and V is TRBV6-5; D perhaps matches TRBD2 (7 bases). This CDR3 has 14 residues. Germline V gives CDR1 MNHEY, CDR2 SVGAGI. V gave up 6 bases and J gave up 2 bases, with 14 bases separating them. CDR3 nucleotide sequence: TGTGCCAGCAGGAGGGGGGGGTCCCCCTACGAGCAGTACTTC. It specifies CASRRGGSPYEQYF.

CDR3 amino acids: CASSVKREGGNEQFF. The CDR3, as DNA: TGCGCCAGCAGTGTAAAGCGGGAGGGGGGCAATGAGCAGTTCTTC. The chain employs TRBV10-2 and TRBJ2-1; 10 bases match TRBD2. In germline, CDR1 is WSHSY, CDR2 SAAADI. This CDR3 has 15 amino acids. The V segment lost 4 bases and the J segment 6 bases; nucleotides outside the gene matches: 6.

The chain uses TRBV30 and TRBJ1-1; 11 bases fit TRBD1. CDR1 is GTSNPN and CDR2 is SVGIG in the germline V gene (reference sequence). CDR3 size: 13 residues. V lost 5 bases, J lost 4 bases, and 3 bases stayed unmatched. DNA for the CDR3: TGTGCCTGGGGGACAGGGGGTTTCACTGAAGCTTTCTTT. The encoded protein is CAWGTGGFTEAFF.

V and J are TRBV9 and TRBJ1-5; no definite D call. The ends were cut back, 6 bases at V and 6 bases at J, with 16 bases in the middle. This CDR3 spans 14 amino acids. CDR1 and CDR2 (germline): SGDLS, YYNGEE. CDR3 protein: CASNKDPGSQPQHF. The DNA for the CDR3 is TGTGCCAGCAACAAGGATCCCGGGTCTCAGCCCCAGCATTTT.

CDR3 region: CATPGGTGNTIYF. The CDR3 coding sequence is TGTGCCACCCCAGGGGGCACTGGAAACACCATATATTTT. The genes are TRBV24-1 and TRBJ1-3; 8 bases fit TRBD1. After removal of 9 bases from V and 2 bases from J, the junction contained 2 bases not matched to a gene. This CDR3 is built from 13 residues. Germline values: CDR1 KGHDR, CDR2 SFDVKD.

The rearrangement joins TRBV19 to TRBJ2-1; TRBD2 matches at 13 bases. Unmatched junction bases numbered 6, after V lost 7 bases and J lost 9 bases. The CDR3 spans 14 residues. The germline V gene encodes CDR1 LNHDA and CDR2 SQIVND (reference sequence). This CDR3 is CASTTGLAGSEQFF. The CDR3 bases are TGTGCCAGTACCACGGGACTAGCGGGATCTGAGCAGTTCTTC.

The chain employs TRBV6-4 and TRBJ2-3; D is ambiguous. In germline, CDR1 is MRHNA, CDR2 SNTAGT. The CDR3 length is 13 residues. The V end lost 4 bases, the J end lost 5 bases, and 10 bases lay between the germline ends. The CDR3 bases are TGTGCCAGCAGTGGCGCAAACTTAGATACGCAGTATTTT. Protein: CASSGANLDTQYF.

The V call is TRBV6-1, the J call TRBJ1-2; D unclear. Germline V lookup: CDR1 MNHNS, CDR2 SASEGT. The CDR3 has 13 residues. Trimming removed 0 bases from V and 3 bases from J, with 5 bases in between. The CDR3: CASSEAAYYGYTF. CDR3 nucleotide sequence: TGTGCCAGCAGTGAAGCGGCCTACTATGGCTACACCTTC.

This chain joins TRBV7-8 and TRBJ1-3; D possibly corresponds to TRBD1 (5 bases). Looked up from germline, CDR1 is SGHVS and CDR2 is FQNEAQ. Between the trimmed V and J ends, which lost 2 bases and 3 bases, there was a span of 8 bases. This CDR3 contains 14 residues. The CDR3 protein is CASSLMGLGNTIYF. CDR3 sequence (DNA): TGTGCCAGCAGCTTAATGGGGCTTGGAAACACCATATATTTT.

The rearrangement joins TRBV5-1 to TRBJ1-1; D may be TRBD1 (6 bases). There are 15 residues in the CDR3. V dropped 0 bases and J dropped 5 bases, with 14 bases sitting between them. Germline lookup yields CDR1 SGHRS and CDR2 YFSETQ. CDR3 DNA sequence: TGCGCCAGCAGCTTGGAGGGAGGGGGTAGGACTGAAGCTTTCTTT. Encoded protein: CASSLEGGGRTEAFF.

The chain employs TRBV19 and TRBJ2-1; possibly TRBD2 for D (5 bases). V gave up 4 bases and J gave up 3 bases, with 10 bases separating them. Germline V lookup: CDR1 LNHDA, CDR2 SQIVND (reference sequence). This CDR3 has 14 amino acids. The CDR3 loop is CASSNQRHYNEQFF. The CDR3 region has the DNA TGTGCCAGTAGTAATCAGCGGCACTACAATGAGCAGTTCTTC.

J is TRBJ2-1 and V is TRBV5-1, with a weak D call TRBD1 (5 bases). Trimming cost V 1 base and J 4 bases, with 9 bases left between them. Germline V gene lookup returns CDR1 SGHRS and CDR2 YFSETQ. CDR3 size: 14 residues. The CDR3 spells CASSLSRGYNEQFF. CDR3 bases: TGCGCCAGCAGCTTGTCAAGGGGTTACAATGAGCAGTTCTTC.

The V call is TRBV6-5, the J call TRBJ2-1; TRBD2 agrees at 7 bases. Germline CDR1 is MNHEY and CDR2 is SVGAGI. This CDR3 is 16 amino acids long. V was clipped by 0 bases and J by 6 bases; unmatched bases: 8. This CDR3 is CASSYSAGEVGNEQFF. The CDR3 DNA follows: TGTGCCAGCAGTTACTCGGCGGGAGAGGTGGGCAATGAGCAGTTCTTC.

This sequence joins TRBV3-1 (or the pseudogene TRBV3-2) and TRBJ1-5, with a possible D match to TRBD1 (5 bases). Germline loops: CDR1 LGHDT, CDR2 YNNKEL (reference sequence). The V end was cut by 2 bases, the J end by 1 base, with 9 bases between. There are 15 residues in the CDR3. CDR3 region: CASSQRGISNQPQHF. In DNA form, the CDR3 reads TGTGCCAGCAGCCAACGGGGGATAAGCAATCAGCCCCAGCATTTT.

This clone came up once. J is TRBJ1-4 and V is TRBV9, with a weak D call TRBD1 (5 bases). Looked up from germline, CDR1 is SGDLS and CDR2 is YYNGEE. CDR3 length: 14 residues. V dropped 3 bases and J dropped 6 bases, with 12 bases sitting between them. CDR3 sequence (DNA): TGTGCCAGCAGCGGGGGCAGGGTTGATGAAAAACTGTTTTTT. It encodes CASSGGRVDEKLFF. Combining the CDR3 with reference TRBV9 and TRBJ1-4 gives the whole variable domain DSGVTQTPKHLITATGQRVTLRCSPRSGDLSVYWYQQSLDQGLQFLIQYYNGEERAKGNILERFSAQQFPDLHSELNLSSLELGDSALYFCASSGGRVDEKLFFGSGTQLSVL.

This clone has a single count. The chain links TRBV27 to TRBJ2-2; TRBD2 might be the D (6 bases). This CDR3 has 13 amino acids. Germline V lookup: CDR1 MNHEY, CDR2 SMNVEV (reference sequence). The V and J ends lost 6 bases and 6 bases respectively, with 11 bases between them. The CDR3 here is CASSPAGSGELFF. DNA of the CDR3: TGTGCCAGCAGCCCGGCGGGGTCCGGGGAGCTGTTTTTT.

V usage is TRBV6-5 and J usage is TRBJ1-1; possible D gene TRBD1, 6 bases. CDR3 length: 13 amino acids. In germline, CDR1 is MNHEY, CDR2 SVGAGI. Deletions cut 7 bases from V and 4 bases from J, with 13 bases between. The CDR3 DNA reads as TGTGCCAGCACGCAGGGGAGAACCACTGAAGCTTTCTTT. It yields the protein CASTQGRTTEAFF.